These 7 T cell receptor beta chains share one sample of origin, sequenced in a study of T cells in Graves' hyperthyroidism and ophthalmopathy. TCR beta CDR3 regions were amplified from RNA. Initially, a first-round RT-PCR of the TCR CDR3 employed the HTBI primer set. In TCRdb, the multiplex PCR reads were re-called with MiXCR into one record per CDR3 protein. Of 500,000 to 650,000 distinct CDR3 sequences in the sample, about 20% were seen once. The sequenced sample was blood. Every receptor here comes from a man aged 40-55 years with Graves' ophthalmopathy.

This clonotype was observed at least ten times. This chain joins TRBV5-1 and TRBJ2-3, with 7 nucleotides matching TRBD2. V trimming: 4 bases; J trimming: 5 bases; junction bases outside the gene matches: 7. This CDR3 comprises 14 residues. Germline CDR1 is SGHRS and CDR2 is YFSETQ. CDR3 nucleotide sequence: TGCGCCAGCAGCAGTAGCGTAGCGGGAGATACGCAGTATTTT. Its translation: CASSSSVAGDTQYF.

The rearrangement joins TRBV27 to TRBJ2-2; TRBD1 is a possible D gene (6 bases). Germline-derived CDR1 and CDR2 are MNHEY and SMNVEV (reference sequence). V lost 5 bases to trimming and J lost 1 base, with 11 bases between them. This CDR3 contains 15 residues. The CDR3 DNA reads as TGTGCCAGCAGTACCGGGACACAGAACACCGGGGAGCTGTTTTTT. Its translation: CASSTGTQNTGELFF.

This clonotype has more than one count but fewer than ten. CDR3 region: CASSSRTSGGEGDTQYF. The CDR3 DNA reads as TGTGCCAGCAGTTCTCGGACTAGCGGGGGGGAAGGAGATACGCAGTATTTT. V usage is TRBV6-2 or TRBV6-3 and J usage is TRBJ2-3; 15 nucleotides line up with TRBD2. The V segment lost 4 bases and the J segment 5 bases; nucleotides outside the gene matches: 7. The CDR3 sequence is 17 residues long. Germline-derived CDR1 and CDR2 are MNHEY and SVGEGT.

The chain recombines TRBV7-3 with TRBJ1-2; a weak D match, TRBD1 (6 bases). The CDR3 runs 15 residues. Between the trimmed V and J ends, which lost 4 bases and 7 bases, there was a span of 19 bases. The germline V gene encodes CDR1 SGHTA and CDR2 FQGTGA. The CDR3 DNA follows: TGTGCCAGCAGCTCCCAGGCAGGGGACCCCTCTGGCTACACCTTC. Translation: CASSSQAGDPSGYTF.

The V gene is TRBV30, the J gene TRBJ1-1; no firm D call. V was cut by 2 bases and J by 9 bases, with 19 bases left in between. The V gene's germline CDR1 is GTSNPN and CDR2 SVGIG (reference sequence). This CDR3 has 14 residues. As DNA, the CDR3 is TGTGCCTGGAGTTCCGACGGAAGAGTGACTCAAGCTTTCTTT. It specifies CAWSSDGRVTQAFF.

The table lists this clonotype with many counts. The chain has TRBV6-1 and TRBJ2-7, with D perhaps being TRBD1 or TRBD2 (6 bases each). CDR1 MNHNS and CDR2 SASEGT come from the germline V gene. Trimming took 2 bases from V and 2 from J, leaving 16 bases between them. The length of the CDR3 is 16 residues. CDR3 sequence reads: CASSERRGGLAYEQYF. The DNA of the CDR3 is TGTGCCAGCAGTGAAAGACGAGGGGGGTTGGCCTACGAGCAGTACTTC.

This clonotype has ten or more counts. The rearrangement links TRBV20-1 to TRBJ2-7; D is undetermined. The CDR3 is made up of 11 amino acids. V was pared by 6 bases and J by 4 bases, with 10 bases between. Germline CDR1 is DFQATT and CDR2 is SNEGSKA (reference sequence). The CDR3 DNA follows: TGCAGTGCCGCCGGTGGTTACGAGCAGTACTTC. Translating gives CSAAGGYEQYF.